This TCR beta chain comes out of a study of shared clonotypes between healthy human individuals. Method: immunoSEQ multiplex PCR; TCRdb's copy keeps in-frame clones and lacks some. The data show approximately 2.4 million clones, with around 95% seen just once and around 0.13% held by the top ten. The sequencing input was naive CD4+ T cells sorted from blood. Subset meaning: CD45RA+ positively selected. This sequence was found in a man between 18 and 29 years old in good health.

The CDR3 nucleotides are TGTGCCAGCAGTGCATCGGGGCTTAGCGGTCAGCCCCAGCATTTT. This translates into CASSASGLSGQPQHF. J is TRBJ1-5 and V is TRBV2; tentative D call: TRBD1 (5 bases). V lost 4 bases and J 6 bases, leaving 16 bases between the germline ends. Looked up from germline, CDR1 is SNHLY and CDR2 is FYNNEI. This CDR3 spans 15 amino acids.